This T cell receptor (beta chain) emerged from a study of shared clonotypes between healthy human individuals. Turning to the study itself: Per-donor plates numbered three CD4 naive, three CD4 memory, two CD8 naive and one CD8 memory. Regarding the study as a whole: Clonotypes shared by all four donors outscored non-shared clonotypes in generation probability. It was the few donors that limited the genetic and exposure-history diversity represented.

To note about this clone: Its cognate antigen is unknown. The same CDR3 arises from other DNA sequences in this sample as well.

A split of CD4+ cells into CD45RA+ naive and CD45RA-negative memory subsets was performed. The data were produced by immunoSEQ multiplex PCR, yet TCRdb's version contains in-frame clones alone and is incomplete. The sample holds about 2 million clones, about 95% seen once. The TCR comes from a man aged 18 to 30 in good health. Sequenced sample: naive CD4+ T cells sorted from blood. Subset here: CD45RA+ positively selected.

The CDR3 region is CASSPDRATYEQYF. The CDR3 coding sequence is TGTGCCAGCTCACCGGACAGGGCGACTTACGAGCAGTACTTC. The rearrangement uses TRBV18 and TRBJ2-7; 8 positions agree with TRBD1. V trimming: 3 bases; J trimming: 4 bases; junction bases outside the gene matches: 5. This CDR3 has 14 amino acids. Germline V gene lookup returns CDR1 KGHSH and CDR2 LQKENI.